Listed below are T cell receptor beta chains from one sample, sequenced in a study of early T cells in non-severe SARS-CoV-2 infection. One entry per CDR3 protein results from TCRdb running MiXCR on the 5' RACE reads. In the table there are about 64,000 distinct CDR3 sequences, around 12% of which are singletons. The sequencing used whole blood, collected at baseline. These receptors were obtained from an adult who was a healthcare worker with PCR-confirmed SARS-CoV-2 infection or an uninfected control (not recorded which). CDR3s include the opening cysteine and the closing phenylalanine or tryptophan. The D gene is left open where the match is weak. Some rows have no size entry. The others give once, few or many, or a class for an expanded clone.

cdr3_nt	cdr3_aa	clone_size	d_call	v_call	j_call
TGTGCCAGCAGCCCATGGCAAGAGACCCAGTACTTC	CASSPWQETQYF	.	.	TRBV11-2	TRBJ2-5
TGTGCCAGCAGCCCAGGGGTCGGGGAGACCCAGTACTTC	CASSPGVGETQYF	many	.	TRBV12-3/TRBV12-4	TRBJ2-5
TGCAGTGCTAGAGATTCCGGCAGGGAAAGAGAGACCCAGTACTTC	CSARDSGRERETQYF	.	.	TRBV20-1	TRBJ2-5
TGTGCCAGCAGTTTAATGTGGAATAGTAAATACTATGGCTACACCTTC	CASSLMWNSKYYGYTF	.	.	TRBV28	TRBJ1-2
TGCGCCAGCAGCTTGGTATTTGGGGGGAATGAGCAGTTCTTC	CASSLVFGGNEQFF	.	.	TRBV5-1	TRBJ2-1
TGTGCCAGTAGAAGGACTTTCCGTAACACCGGGGAGCTGTTTTTT	CASRRTFRNTGELFF	.	.	TRBV19	TRBJ2-2
TGTGCCAGCAGAACCCAGAACACCGGGGAGCTGTTTTTT	CASRTQNTGELFF	.	.	TRBV2	TRBJ2-2
TGCGCCAGCAGCTTGGGACTAGCGGAGACAGATACGCAGTATTTT	CASSLGLAETDTQYF	.	TRBD2	TRBV5-1	TRBJ2-3
TGCGCCAGCAGTTTCATTGGTCCCGGGGAGCTGTTTTTT	CASSFIGPGELFF	.	.	TRBV5-1	TRBJ2-2
TGCGCCAGCAGCCAAGATCCGCCCGGCGAGCAGTACTTC	CASSQDPPGEQYF	.	.	TRBV4-3	TRBJ2-7
TGTGCCAGCAGTTTCTCTATGCTGGAGCAGTTCTTC	CASSFSMLEQFF	many	.	TRBV28	TRBJ2-1
TGCAGCGTTGAGGTATTGCGCCCGACAGGAGGTAAAAGGGGGCCCACCTACGAGCAGTACTTC	CSVEVLRPTGGKRGPTYEQYF	few	TRBD1	TRBV29-1	TRBJ2-7